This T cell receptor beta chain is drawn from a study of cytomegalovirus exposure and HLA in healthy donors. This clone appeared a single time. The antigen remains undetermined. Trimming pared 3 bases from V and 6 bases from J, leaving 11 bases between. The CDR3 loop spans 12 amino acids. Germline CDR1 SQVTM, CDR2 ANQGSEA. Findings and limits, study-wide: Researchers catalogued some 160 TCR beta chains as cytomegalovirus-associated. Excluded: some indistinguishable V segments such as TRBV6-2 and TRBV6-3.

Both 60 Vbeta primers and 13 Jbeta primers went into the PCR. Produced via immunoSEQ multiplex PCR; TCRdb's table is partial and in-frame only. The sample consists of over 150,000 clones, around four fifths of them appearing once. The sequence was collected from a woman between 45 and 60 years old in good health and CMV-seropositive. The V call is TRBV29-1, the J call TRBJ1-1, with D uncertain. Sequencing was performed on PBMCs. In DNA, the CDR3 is TGCAGCGTTGACCCTGTAGGAGCTGAAGCTTTCTTT. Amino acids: CSVDPVGAEAFF.